The 22 T cell receptor beta chains in this list originate from one sample, sequenced in a study of OX40 agonist ivuxolimab in advanced cancers. Only in-frame clones appear in the TCRdb table, and some are missing; sequencing was by immunoSEQ multiplex PCR. The sample contains over 30,000 clones, more than 75% of which appear only once. The sample here was CD4+ or CD8+ T cells sorted from blood, taken in a trial of the OX40 agonist ivuxolimab. The receptors derive from an adult with an advanced solid tumor such as melanoma, head and neck, liver or kidney cancer.

The gene calls are TRBV10-3 and TRBJ2-2, with 8 positions matching TRBD1. J lost 6 bases, V lost 5 bases, and 8 bases had no gene match. Germline-derived CDR1 and CDR2 are ENHRY and SYGVKD. The CDR3 is made up of 15 amino acids. CDR3 protein: CAISLGQGGAGELFF. The CDR3 nucleotides read TGTGCCATCAGTTTAGGACAGGGTGGCGCCGGGGAGCTGTTTTTT.

The chain links TRBV9 to TRBJ2-1; 7 bases agree with TRBD2. The CDR3 is 15 amino acids. Germline V gene sequence: CDR1 SGDLS, CDR2 YYNGEE. With 4 bases clipped from V and 0 bases from J, the junction kept 4 bases outside the gene matches. The CDR3 nucleotides read TGTGCCAGCAGCCCCACTAGCGTCTCCTACAATGAGCAGTTCTTC. Its translation is CASSPTSVSYNEQFF. The full variable domain, with the rest looked up from reference TRBV9 and TRBJ2-1, is DSGVTQTPKHLITATGQRVTLRCSPRSGDLSVYWYQQSLDQGLQFLIQYYNGEERAKGNILERFSAQQFPDLHSELNLSSLELGDSALYFCASSPTSVSYNEQFFGPGTRLTVL.

This chain links TRBV5-5 with TRBJ1-3; possible D gene TRBD1, 5 bases. From germline, CDR1 is SGHKS and CDR2 YYEKEE (reference sequence). The CDR3 consists of 14 residues. V was trimmed by 1 base and J by 6 bases, leaving 11 bases between them. The CDR3 coding sequence is TGTGCCAGCAGCTTGTTAGGGGACGAAAACACCATATATTTT. Residues: CASSLLGDENTIYF. The full variable domain, completed using reference TRBV5-5 and TRBJ1-3, is DAGVTQSPTHLIKTRGQQVTLRCSPISGHKSVSWYQQVLGQGPQFIFQYYEKEERGRGNFPDRFSARQFPNYSSELNVNALLLGDSALYLCASSLLGDENTIYFGEGSWLTVV.

CDR3 DNA: TGCGCCAGCAGCGCAGACAGTTGGAGGGGGTCACCCCTCCACTTT. Its translation: CASSADSWRGSPLHF. The chain combines TRBV4-3 with TRBJ1-6; possible D gene TRBD1, 6 bases. CDR1 and CDR2 from the germline V gene are LGHNA and YSLEER. The CDR3 length is 15 residues. V lost 5 bases and J lost 10, with 18 bases in between.

The V gene is TRBV21-1, the J gene TRBJ1-2; TRBD1 is taken as the D call from the table, unchecked against the DNA. TRBV21-1 is described as a pseudogene. CDR3 length: 15 amino acids. CDR3 nucleotides: TGTGCCAGCAGCAGACCCGCCGCAGAGAGACAAGGCTACACCTTC. Its translation is CASSRPAAERQGYTF.

This clone showed up just a few times. The V gene is TRBV28, the J gene TRBJ1-2; TRBD1 is a possible D gene (6 bases). In germline, CDR1 is MDHEN, CDR2 SYDVKM. The CDR3 has 14 residues. The V and J ends lost 8 bases and 4 bases respectively, with 17 bases between them. CDR3 coding DNA: TGTGCCAGCTATCCAGGGGTCTTGAGCTATGGCTACACCTTC. Its protein is CASYPGVLSYGYTF.

The chain uses TRBV7-3 and TRBJ1-6; tentatively, D is TRBD1 (5 bases). From germline, CDR1 is SGHTA and CDR2 FQGTGA. V lost 1 base and J 5 bases, leaving 9 bases between the germline ends. This CDR3 spans 15 amino acids. The CDR3, as DNA: TGTGCCAGCAGCTTAAACGGGGGAAATAATTCACCCCTCCACTTT. This codes for CASSLNGGNNSPLHF.

V usage is TRBV18 and J usage is TRBJ2-7; no reliable D call. The CDR3 runs to 13 residues. Germline assignment: CDR1 KGHSH and CDR2 LQKENI. V was cut by 0 bases and J by 9 bases, with 12 bases left in between. The DNA of the CDR3 is TGTGCCAGCTCACCACCCGTTACCCCGTGGCAGTACTTC. Translating it yields CASSPPVTPWQYF.

The CDR3 nucleotides read TGTGCCAGCAGCTTAGGGGGGTACGCCGGGAAGGATACGCAGTATTTT. Amino acids: CASSLGGYAGKDTQYF. This chain links TRBV9 with TRBJ2-3; D is possibly TRBD1 or TRBD2 (6 bases each). The CDR3 is 16 residues long. V lost 4 bases to trimming and J lost 6 bases, with 21 bases between them. Germline loops: CDR1 SGDLS, CDR2 YYNGEE.

This sequence joins TRBV2 and TRBJ2-5, with D possibly matching TRBD1 (8 bases). Trimming took 6 bases from V and 9 from J, leaving 23 bases between them. The V gene's germline CDR1 is SNHLY and CDR2 FYNNEI. The CDR3 has 15 amino acids. The chain's CDR3 is CASRETTGGEAPQYF. The DNA for the CDR3 is TGTGCCAGCAGGGAGACAACAGGGGGGGAGGCGCCCCAGTACTTC.

Worth noting for this clone: A read error may produce the germline difference seen at one junction end. The chain recombines TRBV28 with TRBJ1-2, with 7 bases fitting TRBD1. In germline, CDR1 is MDHEN, CDR2 SYDVKM. CDR3 length: 14 amino acids. In DNA, the CDR3 is TGTGCCAGCATTTTACAGGGGAAGCACGTTGGCTACACCTTC. This encodes CASILQGKHVGYTF.

V is TRBV18 and J is TRBJ1-2; 11 bases are a match to TRBD1. CDR1 is KGHSH, CDR2 LQKENI, per germline. V lost 4 bases, J lost 6 bases, and 7 bases stayed unmatched. This CDR3 has 15 residues. CDR3 in amino acids: CASSLYGQGADGYTF. CDR3 nucleotides: TGTGCCAGCTCACTCTACGGACAGGGGGCAGATGGCTACACCTTC. Filled out from reference TRBV18 and TRBJ1-2, the complete variable domain reads NAGVMQNPRHLVRRRGQEARLRCSPMKGHSHVYWYRQLPEEGLKFMVYLQKENIIDESGMPKERFSAEFPKEGPSILRIQQVVRGDSAAYFCASSLYGQGADGYTFGSGTRLTVV.

The chain has TRBV25-1 and TRBJ2-5; either TRBD1 or TRBD2 may supply D (5 bases each). Germline assignment: CDR1 MGHDK and CDR2 SYGVNS. The CDR3 sequence is 15 residues long. Trimming removed 2 bases from V and 2 bases from J, with 12 bases in between. The CDR3 DNA is TGTGCCAGCAGTGAAGGGACGGCGATTCAAGAGACCCAGTACTTC. Amino acid sequence: CASSEGTAIQETQYF.

In its sample, this clone was seen once. V gene TRBV19 combines with J gene TRBJ2-1; 7 bases match TRBD1. The CDR3 extends over 15 amino acids. Germline values: CDR1 LNHDA, CDR2 SQIVND (reference sequence). V lost 8 bases, J lost 0 bases, and 7 bases stayed unmatched. The chain's CDR3 is CASLGEGASYNEQFF. The CDR3 coding sequence is TGTGCCAGTCTAGGCGAGGGGGCCTCCTACAATGAGCAGTTCTTC. The full variable domain, rest sourced from reference TRBV19 and TRBJ2-1, is DGGITQSPKYLFRKEGQNVTLSCEQNLNHDAMYWYRQDPGQGLRLIYYSQIVNDFQKGDIAEGYSVSREKKESFPLTVTSAQKNPTAFYLCASLGEGASYNEQFFGPGTRLTVL.

The chain combines TRBV5-5 with TRBJ1-5; 9 bases are a match to TRBD1. V dropped 0 bases and J dropped 3; count of bases not matched to a gene: 7. Germline V gene data show CDR1 as SGHKS and CDR2 as YYEKEE (reference sequence). This CDR3 is built from 17 residues. The chain's CDR3 is CASSLAFRTGANQPQHF. For the CDR3, the DNA is TGTGCCAGCAGCTTGGCCTTTCGGACAGGGGCCAATCAGCCCCAGCATTTT.

The chain joins TRBV7-2 to TRBJ2-7; 11 nucleotides agree with TRBD2. V lost 5 bases, J lost 4 bases, and 4 bases stayed unmatched. CDR1 and CDR2 from the germline V gene are SGHTA and FQGNSA. The CDR3 is 14 amino acids. This CDR3 is CASSKTSGNYEQYF. DNA of the CDR3: TGTGCCAGCAGCAAGACTAGCGGGAATTACGAGCAGTACTTC. The whole variable domain, remainder taken from reference TRBV7-2 and TRBJ2-7, is GAGVSQSPSNKVTEKGKDVELRCDPISGHTALYWYRQSLGQGLEFLIYFQGNSAPDKSGLPSDRFSAERTGGSVSTLTIQRTQQEDSAVYLCASSKTSGNYEQYFGPGTRLTVT.

This chain connects TRBV7-3 to TRBJ2-2; 7 bases are a match to TRBD1. Germline CDR1 and CDR2: SGHTA and FQGTGA. The CDR3 extends over 15 amino acids. The V and J ends lost 5 bases and 4 bases, in that order; junction bases with no gene match: 7. CDR3 in DNA: TGTGCCAGCAGCCAACAGGGGTCGGGCACCGGGGAGCTGTTTTTT. Its translation: CASSQQGSGTGELFF.

This clone has more than one count but fewer than ten. The chain recombines TRBV21-1 with TRBJ1-5; the table's D call, TRBD1, was not checked against the DNA. TRBV21-1 constitutes a pseudogene. The CDR3 is 15 amino acids. The CDR3 DNA is TGTGCCAGCAGCAAAGGCCGGGACAGGGGACAGCCCCAGCATTTT. It translates to CASSKGRDRGQPQHF.

This rearrangement joins TRBV7-3 to TRBJ2-3; the D is unclear. Per the germline V gene, CDR1 is SGHTA and CDR2 is FQGTGA. V lost 2 bases to trimming and J lost 4 bases, with 10 bases between them. CDR3 length equals 14 residues. DNA of the CDR3: TGTGCCAGCAGCTTAGGGTCCTTTGCAGATACGCAGTATTTT. Amino acid sequence: CASSLGSFADTQYF.

This clone showed up just a few times. The gene calls are TRBV6-1 and TRBJ1-5, with TRBD1 matching 8 bases. Trimming cost V 2 bases and J 7 bases; bases outside gene matches: 4. CDR3 length equals 14 residues. Germline lookup yields CDR1 MNHNS and CDR2 SASEGT. As DNA, the CDR3 is TGTGCCAGCAGTGAACAGGGGGCGGGACAGCCCCAGCATTTT. Protein sequence: CASSEQGAGQPQHF.

The chain is built from TRBV7-7 and TRBJ1-6, with unresolved D. Germline values: CDR1 SSHAT, CDR2 FNYEAQ (reference sequence). This CDR3 is 14 amino acids long. Between the trimmed V and J ends, which lost 1 base and 8 bases, there was a span of 9 bases. The CDR3 nucleotides are TGTGCCAGCAGCTTAGGAGACGGACATTCACCCCTCCACTTT. It yields the protein CASSLGDGHSPLHF. Filled out from reference TRBV7-7 and TRBJ1-6, the complete variable domain reads GAGVSQSPRYKVTKRGQDVTLRCDPISSHATLYWYQQALGQGPEFLTYFNYEAQPDKSGLPSDRFSAERPEGSISTLTIQRTEQRDSAMYRCASSLGDGHSPLHFGNGTRLTVT.

This clone was seen a handful of times. V usage is TRBV19 and J usage is TRBJ2-7, with TRBD2 as a possible D gene (5 bases). Germline V gene sequence: CDR1 LNHDA, CDR2 SQIVND (reference sequence). This CDR3 has 14 amino acids. With 5 bases removed from V and 6 bases from J, the gap between germline ends came to 17 bases. The CDR3 region has the DNA TGTGCCAGTAGTCCAGCGGCTCCTAGTACCGAGCAGTACTTC. It codes for CASSPAAPSTEQYF.